The rows below give T cell receptor beta chains drawn from one sample of a study of cytomegalovirus exposure and HLA in healthy donors. The table came from immunoSEQ multiplex PCR; TCRdb's copy has only in-frame clones and leaves some out. In the table there are about 61,000 clones, around 87% of which are singletons. The specimen was PBMCs. Receptor source: a man aged 18 to 29 in good health and CMV-seronegative. Each CDR3 is given with its conserved first and last residue. A D gene is named only where the DNA matches it firmly. A clone size is listed for some rows: how often the clone was seen (once, few, many), or a class if it is expanded.

.	TRBV10-3	TRBJ1-1	.	TGTGCCATCAGTGGTCCGGACAATACTGAAGCTTTCTTT	CAISGPDNTEAFF
once	TRBV5-1	TRBJ2-7	TRBD1	TGCGCCAGCAGGGGACAGGGCCACGAGCAGTACTTC	CASRGQGHEQYF
.	TRBV6-6	TRBJ2-2	.	TGTGCCAGCGTGGCAGGGGGGGAGCTGTTTTTT	CASVAGGELFF
.	TRBV6-5	TRBJ1-3	.	TGTGCCAGCAGTTCCCCGCGGGCTTCTGGAAACACCATATATTTT	CASSSPRASGNTIYF
.	TRBV19	TRBJ2-1	.	TGTGCCAGTAGTACCTCTGGGGGCCGCTCCTACAATGAGCAGTTCTTC	CASSTSGGRSYNEQFF
once	TRBV6-5	TRBJ2-1	TRBD1	TGTGCCAGCAGTTTGGACAGGGATTCCTACAATGAGCAGTTCTTC	CASSLDRDSYNEQFF
.	TRBV7-6	TRBJ2-5	.	TGTGCCAGCAGCCCCCTCGCGAAGACCCAGTACTTC	CASSPLAKTQYF
once	TRBV5-1	TRBJ1-4	TRBD1	TGCGCCAGCAGCCGGGGGACAGCCGCAACTAATGAAAAACTGTTTTTT	CASSRGTAATNEKLFF
.	TRBV18	TRBJ1-2	TRBD1	TGTGCCAGCTCCCCGGACAGGGGAGCTAACTATGGCTACACCTTC	CASSPDRGANYGYTF
.	TRBV29-1	TRBJ2-7	.	TGCAGCGTTGAAATGGAAGGGGGCTACGAGCAGTACTTC	CSVEMEGGYEQYF
.	TRBV13	TRBJ2-1	.	TGTGCCAGCAGCTTATATGACCCTAGGGGTAATGAGCAGTTCTTC	CASSLYDPRGNEQFF
.	TRBV29-1	TRBJ2-5	.	TGCAGCGTTGAAGATCCACGGACAGCCCAAGAGACCCAGTACTTC	CSVEDPRTAQETQYF
.	TRBV9	TRBJ2-3	TRBD1	TGTGCCAGCAGCACCCGACAGGGGGATACGCAGTATTTT	CASSTRQGDTQYF
.	TRBV28	TRBJ1-2	.	TGTGCCAGCAGTCCACCGGGACACCACTATGGCTACACCTTC	CASSPPGHHYGYTF
.	TRBV7-3	TRBJ2-7	TRBD1	TGTGCCAGCAGCCCGGACAGGGGGAGCTACGAGCAGTACTTC	CASSPDRGSYEQYF
.	TRBV15	TRBJ2-5	.	TGTGCCACCAGCAGAGATCTGCTGTCTATTCTGTACTTC	CATSRDLLSILYF
.	TRBV10-1	TRBJ2-7	.	TGCGCCAGCAGTGAAGCTGGACGGGGTTTGAGTGAGCAGTACTTC	CASSEAGRGLSEQYF
.	TRBV4-1	TRBJ1-4	.	TGCGCCAGCGGCGAGGCAACTAATGAAAAACTGTTTTTT	CASGEATNEKLFF